These 31 T cell receptor beta chains were all obtained from the same sample, sequenced in a study of blood T cells in healthy people across ages. With a J-beta primer mix and a sample-barcoded 5' primer, a second PCR ran 7 to 11 cycles. TCRdb recomputed calls from the 5' RACE reads with MiXCR, one row per CDR3 protein. Among fewer than 950,000 distinct CDR3 sequences listed, 36% were seen once. The sequenced sample consisted of blood. The source is a man aged 18 to 29 in good health.

This clonotype was observed many times. The chain links TRBV4-3 to TRBJ2-3, with a weak D call TRBD2 (5 bases). V was shortened by 0 bases and J by 2 bases, with 15 bases between the two germline ends. Germline CDR1 and CDR2: LGHNA and YSLEER. The CDR3 loop spans 17 amino acids. The CDR3 DNA sequence: TGCGCCAGCAGCCAAGATGGCCAAAGGAGGTTCACAGATACGCAGTATTTT. Protein sequence: CASSQDGQRRFTDTQYF.

The rearrangement links TRBV12-3 or TRBV12-4 to TRBJ1-6; no reliable D call. Trimming pared 0 bases from V and 6 bases from J, leaving 6 bases between. The CDR3 covers 14 residues. CDR3 DNA sequence: TGTGCCAGCAGTTTAGCAGGACTTAATTCACCCCTCCACTTT. Encoded protein: CASSLAGLNSPLHF.

This clonotype showed up just a few times. A much larger clone lies one base from this, so it may be a read error. Here the CDR3 reads CSAALWEETQFF. As DNA, the CDR3 is TGCAGCGCCGCGCTATGGGAAGAGACCCAGTTCTTC. The chain carries TRBV29-1 and TRBJ2-1; D unclear. The CDR3 extends over 12 amino acids. V was clipped by 7 bases and J by 13 bases, with 20 bases between them. Germline values: CDR1 SQVTM, CDR2 ANQGSEA.

This clonotype was detected a few times. The gene calls are TRBV7-8 and TRBJ1-2, with 7 bases matching TRBD1. The CDR3 sequence is 15 residues long. V lost 1 base and J lost 3; bases outside the gene matches: 5. In germline, CDR1 is SGHVS, CDR2 FQNEAQ. The CDR3 region is CASSLGRGLHYGYTF. The CDR3 DNA follows: TGTGCCAGCAGCTTAGGAAGGGGGCTGCACTATGGCTACACCTTC.

This clonotype was found a few times. The rearrangement uses TRBV29-1 and TRBJ2-1; D unclear. The ends were cut back, 4 bases at V and 2 bases at J, with 12 bases in the middle. The CDR3 has 14 amino acids. Germline assignment: CDR1 SQVTM and CDR2 ANQGSEA. The CDR3 coding sequence is TGCAGCGTTGGGCGAGCTGGGGCCTACAATGAGCAGTTCTTC. Its protein product is CSVGRAGAYNEQFF.

Only a few counts were recorded for this clonotype. The V gene is TRBV12-3 or TRBV12-4, the J gene TRBJ1-1; perhaps TRBD1 as D (5 bases). Trimming cost V 9 bases and J 1 base, with 15 bases left between them. This CDR3 contains 14 residues. CDR3 DNA: TGTGCCAGTCGATATGCAGGGCAGAACACTGAAGCTTTCTTT. It specifies CASRYAGQNTEAFF.

This clonotype was seen repeatedly, ten times or more. The chain uses TRBV7-2 and TRBJ2-3; D is unresolved. The germline V gene has CDR1 SGHTA and CDR2 FQGNSA. The CDR3 is 17 amino acids. Deletions cut 1 base from V and 4 bases from J, with 18 bases between. This chain's CDR3 is CASSLGDLAPYADTQYF. The CDR3 DNA is TGTGCCAGCAGCTTAGGGGATCTGGCACCGTACGCAGATACGCAGTATTTT.

This rearrangement joins TRBV20-1 to TRBJ2-1; D not certain. The CDR3 has 14 residues. The germline V and J ends were trimmed by 3 bases and 7 bases, with 16 bases remaining between them. From germline, CDR1 is DFQATT and CDR2 SNEGSKA (reference sequence). In DNA, the CDR3 is TGCAGTGCTAGGGCGCCCAGCAAGGTTAATGAGCAGTTCTTC. This translates into CSARAPSKVNEQFF.

The chain has TRBV9 and TRBJ2-3; 12 bases are a match to TRBD2. Germline V gene lookup returns CDR1 SGDLS and CDR2 YYNGEE. V shed 3 bases, J shed 6 bases, and the junction held 5 bases outside the gene matches. This CDR3 has 15 residues. The CDR3 DNA reads TGTGCCAGCAGCGACCTAACTAGCGGGGGGGATACGCAGTATTTT. Its protein product is CASSDLTSGGDTQYF.

The chain employs TRBV6-2 or TRBV6-3 and TRBJ2-1, with 8 bases fitting TRBD2. Germline values: CDR1 MNHEY, CDR2 SVGEGT. Trimming took 8 bases from V and 0 from J; bases not matched to a gene: 9. The CDR3 sequence is 16 residues long. CDR3 amino acids: CASRRNSGDSYNEQFF. In DNA, the CDR3 is TGTGCCAGCCGGCGAAATAGCGGGGACTCCTACAATGAGCAGTTCTTC.

Comment on this clonotype: Given a much more abundant clone one base away, this may be a read error. The chain recombines TRBV6-2 or TRBV6-3 with TRBJ2-1; D not resolved. This CDR3 region has 14 residues. CDR1 MNHEY and CDR2 SVGEGT come from the germline V gene. The V end was cut by 6 bases, the J end by 10 bases, with 19 bases between. The DNA for the CDR3 is TGTGCCAGCAGCCTCCCAAAAGGAACCTACGAGCAGTTCTTC. Residues: CASSLPKGTYEQFF.

This clonotype was seen once. J is TRBJ1-1 and V is TRBV6-5; D gene unclear. V shed 0 bases and J shed 1 base, with 21 bases lying between them. Germline V gene sequence: CDR1 MNHEY, CDR2 SVGAGI. The CDR3 contains 19 residues. The CDR3: CASSYSYFGSPMGNTEAFF. DNA of the CDR3: TGTGCCAGCAGTTACTCATATTTCGGGTCCCCCATGGGGAACACTGAAGCTTTCTTT.

This clonotype was detected many times. The rearrangement uses TRBV20-1 and TRBJ2-3, with 7 bases matching TRBD1. Per germline, CDR1 DFQATT and CDR2 SNEGSKA (reference sequence). The CDR3 consists of 14 residues. Losses at the gene ends were 6 bases for V and 2 bases for J; bases not matched to a gene: 8. CDR3 sequence reads: CSATDRDPTDTQYF. CDR3 nucleotides: TGCAGTGCCACCGACAGGGACCCCACAGATACGCAGTATTTT.

This clonotype was seen at least ten times. The genes are TRBV20-1 and TRBJ2-2; 7 nucleotides match TRBD1. CDR1 and CDR2 (germline): DFQATT, SNEGSKA (reference sequence). The CDR3 sequence is 13 residues long. The J segment lost 7 bases and the V segment lost 6 bases, leaving 8 bases of the junction unmatched. CDR3 sequence: CSALKPGGGELFF. CDR3 in DNA: TGCAGTGCCCTTAAGCCAGGGGGCGGGGAGCTGTTTTTT.

The J gene is TRBJ1-5, the V gene TRBV7-2, with D uncertain. The CDR3 length is 15 residues. CDR1 and CDR2 (germline): SGHTA, FQGNSA. V was cut by 0 bases and J by 3 bases, with 9 bases left in between. The CDR3 DNA sequence: TGTGCCAGCAGCTTAGCAAGTCGTCTCAATCAGCCCCAGCATTTT. Translated: CASSLASRLNQPQHF.

This chain uses TRBV4-3 with TRBJ1-2; D call uncertain. V lost 1 base, J lost 4 bases, and 10 bases lay in between. The length of the CDR3 is 14 residues. Germline V CDR1 and CDR2: LGHNA, YSLEER. DNA for the CDR3: TGCGCCAGCAGCCAAGGCCCTGAACTCTATGGCTACACCTTC. This gives the protein CASSQGPELYGYTF.

This clonotype was seen more than once but under ten times. The genes are TRBV14 and TRBJ2-5; TRBD1 matches at 7 bases. V lost 0 bases to trimming and J lost 5 bases; unmatched junction nucleotides: 9. The CDR3 is 16 residues long. The germline V gene has CDR1 SGHDN and CDR2 FVKESK. CDR3 protein: CASSQDWDSPEETQYF. The CDR3 nucleotides read TGTGCCAGCAGCCAAGACTGGGACAGCCCTGAGGAGACCCAGTACTTC.

V and J are TRBV5-1 and TRBJ1-6; TRBD1 matches 7 bases. V shed 4 bases and J 7 bases; nucleotides not matched to a gene: 8. Germline-derived CDR1 and CDR2 are SGHRS and YFSETQ. CDR3 size: 15 residues. This CDR3 reads CASSLRQGDNSPLHF. The CDR3 DNA follows: TGCGCCAGCAGCCTCCGACAGGGAGACAATTCACCCCTCCACTTT.

This clonotype was picked up many times. The V call is TRBV5-5, the J call TRBJ1-2; maybe TRBD1 (6 bases). The germline CDR1 and CDR2 sequences are SGHKS and YYEKEE (reference sequence). The CDR3 sequence is 17 residues long. V was clipped by 4 bases and J by 0 bases, with 19 bases between them. CDR3 coding DNA: TGTGCCAGCAGCCTCGAAGGGGGAGGGGCCCCTAACTATGGCTACACCTTC. Protein sequence: CASSLEGGGAPNYGYTF.

The chain combines TRBV29-1 with TRBJ2-1; TRBD2 is a possible D gene (6 bases). Deletions cut 4 bases from V and 4 bases from J, with 14 bases between. The CDR3 has 14 amino acids. Germline values: CDR1 SQVTM, CDR2 ANQGSEA. The CDR3 loop is CSVGLSSGYNEQFF. Here the CDR3 DNA reads TGCAGCGTTGGTTTGAGTAGCGGTTACAATGAGCAGTTCTTC.

This clonotype has only one observation. A clone one base away is much larger, so this may be a read error. CDR3 in amino acids: CSARRLAGNSYEQYF. DNA of the CDR3: TGCAGTGCTAGAAGACTAGCGGGGAACTCCTACGAGCAGTACTTC. The chain joins TRBV20-1 to TRBJ2-7; 11 positions agree with TRBD2. CDR1 and CDR2 (germline): DFQATT, SNEGSKA (reference sequence). The CDR3 has 15 residues. J lost 0 bases, V lost 2 bases, and 3 bases had no gene match.

The chain joins TRBV7-2 to TRBJ2-2; TRBD2 agrees at 7 bases. Trimming removed 5 bases from V and 6 bases from J; junction bases left unmatched: 9. The CDR3 has 15 residues. The germline gives CDR1 SGHTA, CDR2 FQGNSA. CDR3 DNA sequence: TGTGCCAGCAGCCAGTTCGGGGGGTCAGCCGGGGAGCTGTTTTTT. Its protein product is CASSQFGGSAGELFF.

This chain joins TRBV12-3 or TRBV12-4 and TRBJ1-3; no clear D gene. Trimming removed 7 bases from V and 0 bases from J, with 10 bases in between. This CDR3 has 14 amino acids. CDR3 nucleotides: TGTGCCAGCAATTGGGTCTTCTCTGGAAACACCATATATTTT. Its protein product is CASNWVFSGNTIYF.

This clonotype showed up many times. The chain has TRBV7-2 and TRBJ2-5; TRBD2 matches 7 bases. CDR1 SGHTA and CDR2 FQGNSA come from the germline V gene. The CDR3 has 11 residues. After removal of 8 bases from V and 11 bases from J, the junction contained 8 bases not matched to a gene. DNA of the CDR3: TGTGCCAGCCTGGCGGGGGTTAAACAGTACTTC. Residues: CASLAGVKQYF.

In its sample, this clonotype was seen a few times. The genes are TRBV7-9 and TRBJ2-1; the D gene is possibly TRBD1 (5 bases). V was trimmed by 5 bases and J by 7 bases, leaving 12 bases between them. Germline V gene lookup returns CDR1 SEHNR and CDR2 FQNEAQ (reference sequence). The CDR3 loop spans 13 amino acids. For the CDR3, the DNA is TGTGCCAGCAGCGTGTCAGGGCAGAATGAGCAGTTCTTC. This gives the protein CASSVSGQNEQFF.

The V and J genes are TRBV10-3 and TRBJ1-1, with 8 bases lining up with TRBD1. This CDR3 has 15 residues. Germline assignment: CDR1 ENHRY and CDR2 SYGVKD. After removal of 11 bases from V and 4 bases from J, the junction contained 15 bases not matched to a gene. CDR3 DNA: TGTGCCGTTCAGGGGGCGGAAGGTAAAGTCACTGAAGCTTTCTTT. Amino acids: CAVQGAEGKVTEAFF.

This clonotype was detected a few times. The gene calls are TRBV6-2 or TRBV6-3 and TRBJ2-3; tentatively, D is TRBD1 (6 bases). V lost 6 bases, J lost 2 bases, and 9 bases lay in between. This CDR3 region has 13 residues. Looked up from germline, CDR1 is MNHEY and CDR2 is SVGEGT. CDR3 DNA: TGTGCCAGCAGGGGACAACACACAGATACGCAGTATTTT. Residues: CASRGQHTDTQYF.

The table lists this clonotype with a few counts. V usage is TRBV7-9 and J usage is TRBJ2-3; maybe TRBD1 (6 bases). Between the trimmed V and J ends, which lost 2 bases and 5 bases, there was a span of 11 bases. Germline assignment: CDR1 SEHNR and CDR2 FQNEAQ (reference sequence). There are 14 residues in the CDR3. The CDR3 DNA reads as TGTGCCAGCAGCTTAACAGGGCAGGGAGATACGCAGTATTTT. Protein product: CASSLTGQGDTQYF.

This clonotype was observed once. The chain carries TRBV20-1 and TRBJ1-1; D gene uncertain. The CDR3 runs to 12 residues. Per the germline V gene, CDR1 is DFQATT and CDR2 is SNEGSKA (reference sequence). The ends were cut back, 6 bases at V and 2 bases at J, with 10 bases in the middle. CDR3 sequence: CSALKGNTEAFF. The CDR3 bases are TGCAGTGCCTTGAAGGGTAACACTGAAGCTTTCTTT.

This clonotype was counted only a few times. V gene TRBV7-9 combines with J gene TRBJ1-1; maybe TRBD1 (5 bases). Germline loops: CDR1 SEHNR, CDR2 FQNEAQ (reference sequence). This CDR3 is 13 amino acids long. V was trimmed by 6 bases and J by 6 bases, leaving 14 bases between them. CDR3 bases: TGTGCCAGCAGTCCAGCGGGGCGGTCTGAAGCTTTCTTT. Translated: CASSPAGRSEAFF.

This clonotype has at least ten counts. The chain uses TRBV4-3 and TRBJ2-1, with TRBD1 matching 7 bases. The CDR3 totals 14 residues. Germline CDR1 reads LGHNA; CDR2 reads YSLEER. Trimming took 1 base from V and 7 from J; bases not matched to a gene: 4. The CDR3: CASSQGQGSNEQFF. CDR3 coding DNA: TGCGCCAGCAGCCAAGGACAGGGATCGAATGAGCAGTTCTTC.